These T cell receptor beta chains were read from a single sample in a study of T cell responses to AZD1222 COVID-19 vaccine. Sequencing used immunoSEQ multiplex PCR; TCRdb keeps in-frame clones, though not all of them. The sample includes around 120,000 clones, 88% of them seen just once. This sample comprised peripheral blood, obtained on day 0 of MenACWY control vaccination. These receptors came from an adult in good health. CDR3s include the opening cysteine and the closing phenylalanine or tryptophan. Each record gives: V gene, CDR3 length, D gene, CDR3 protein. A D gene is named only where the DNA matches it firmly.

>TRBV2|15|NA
CASSELRGFNQPQHF
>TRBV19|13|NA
CASSTGRSYEQYF
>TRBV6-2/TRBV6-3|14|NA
CASSTQGLNTEAFF
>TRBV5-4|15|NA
CASSSPGASGNTIYF
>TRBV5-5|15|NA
CASSLVTGIQETQYF
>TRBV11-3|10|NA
CAKRGLALHF
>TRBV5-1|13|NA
CASSLGLHNEQFF
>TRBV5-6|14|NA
CASSTLGAPYEQYF
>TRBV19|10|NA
CAFKAEPQHF
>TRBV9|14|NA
CASNKGTKTNEQYF
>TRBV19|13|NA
CASSRTVNYEQYF
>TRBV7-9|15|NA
CASRPLGGISYEQYF
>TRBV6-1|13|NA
CASSEEQGSRYTF
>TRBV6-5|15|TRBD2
CASSYGTSFLYEQYF
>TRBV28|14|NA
CASSSQGSGYEQYF
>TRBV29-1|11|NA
CSVVTNTEAFF
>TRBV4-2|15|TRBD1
CASSRSADRGDEQYF
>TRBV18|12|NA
CASNSGVQPQHF
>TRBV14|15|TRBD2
CASSQTGTRIETQYF
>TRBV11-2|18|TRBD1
CASSLGFRDRGPGNTIYF
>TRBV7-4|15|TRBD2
CASSFDGRARGEQYF
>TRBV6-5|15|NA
CASIGGRYGSYEQYF
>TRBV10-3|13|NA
CAIKGATNEKLFF
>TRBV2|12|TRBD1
CASGGQDEGYTF
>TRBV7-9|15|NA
CASSFGDSGANVLTF
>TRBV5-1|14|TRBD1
CATGTGLLNTEAFF
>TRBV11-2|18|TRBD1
CASSLVGTGVISGNTIYF
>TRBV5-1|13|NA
CASSSQGAETQYF
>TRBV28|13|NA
CATSPTGGRGYTF
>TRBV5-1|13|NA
CASSLGASYEQYF
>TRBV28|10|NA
CASINYGYTF
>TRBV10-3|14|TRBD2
CAMGGETSTDTQYF
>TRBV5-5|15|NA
CASSKGGAEGYEQYF
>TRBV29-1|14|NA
CSGILPTLTDTQYF
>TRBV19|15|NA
CASSIFGSESYEQYF
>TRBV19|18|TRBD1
CASSRHGTGGPLHVEAFF
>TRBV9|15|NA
CASSVGGAVTDTQYF
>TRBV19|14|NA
CASKRVESNQPQHF
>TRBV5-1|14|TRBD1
CASSTGQGAISYTF
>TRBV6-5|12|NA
CASSYRNTEAFF
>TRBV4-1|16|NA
CASSQDGQVAKNIQYF
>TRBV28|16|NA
CASSPRGGALNTEAFF
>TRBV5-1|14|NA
CASREQGSSLEAFF
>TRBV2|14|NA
CASTQGGSIEEQFF
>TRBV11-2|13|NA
CASSLGPPYEQYF
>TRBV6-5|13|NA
CASSYVGSHGYTF
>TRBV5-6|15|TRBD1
CASSPRTGVAETQYF
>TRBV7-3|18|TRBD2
CASRLAGGPQGSYNEQFF
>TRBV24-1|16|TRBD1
CATSDARQGGGYGYTF
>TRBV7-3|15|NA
CASSLGVHPTDTQYF
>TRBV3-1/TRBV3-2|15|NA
CASSQVGASSYEQYF
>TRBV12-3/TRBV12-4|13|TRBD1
CASSLTGGASYTF